These 28 T cell receptor beta chains were sequenced from one sample in a study of cytomegalovirus exposure and HLA in healthy donors listed by TCRdb under 2017. Library construction relied on the immunoSEQ multiplex PCR assay. For the multiplex PCR, a mixture combining 60 forward primers for TCR Vbeta segments and 13 reverse primers for TCR Jbeta segments was used. Entries here come from immuneACCESS through TCRdb and include only in-frame sequences with V and J called. Some clones fail to appear in such tables; in the studies checked, an unresolved V gene covers under half of the shortfall, and the cause of the remainder is unknown. This sample has 100,000 to 150,000 clones in its table, and around four fifths of those were observed once. 1.3% to 1.5% of the sample is in the top ten clones. The sequenced sample consisted of PBMCs. Receptors originate from a female donor in good health and CMV-seronegative.

This sequence joins TRBV19 and TRBJ2-3; TRBD2 matches at 7 bases. J was trimmed by 9 bases and V by 6 bases; bases with no gene match: 3. CDR3 size: 11 residues. Looked up from germline, CDR1 is LNHDA and CDR2 is SQIVND (reference sequence). Here the CDR3 reads CASRAGRTQYF. The CDR3 region has the DNA TGTGCCAGTAGAGCGGGGAGGACGCAGTATTTT.

The V call is TRBV1, the J call TRBJ2-1; the table gives TRBD2 as D, unverified against the DNA. TRBV1 is a recognized pseudogene. The CDR3 runs to 15 residues. CDR3 sequence: CTSSTGTSGNNEQFF. In DNA form, the CDR3 reads TGCACCAGCAGCACCGGGACTAGCGGTAACAATGAGCAGTTCTTC.

This rearrangement joins TRBV5-1 to TRBJ2-7; a possible D gene is TRBD2 (5 bases). With 0 bases removed from V and 3 bases from J, the gap between germline ends came to 16 bases. This CDR3 has 16 amino acids. The germline gives CDR1 SGHRS, CDR2 YFSETQ. The CDR3 here is CASSLAEGSGIYEQYF. The CDR3 DNA reads TGCGCCAGCAGCTTGGCCGAGGGAAGTGGGATCTACGAGCAGTACTTC.

This clone came up a few times. Written as DNA, the CDR3 is TGTGCCAGCAGCTTAACAGGCGTCTCCTACGAGCAGTACTTC. Protein: CASSLTGVSYEQYF. The rearrangement uses TRBV7-2 and TRBJ2-7; a weak D match, TRBD1 (5 bases). The CDR3 totals 14 residues. Germline loops: CDR1 SGHTA, CDR2 FQGNSA. Trimming took 2 bases from V and 0 from J, leaving 8 bases between them.

This clone was recorded a few times. The chain joins TRBV7-2 to TRBJ1-1; D remains unclear. From germline, CDR1 is SGHTA and CDR2 FQGNSA. The V and J ends lost 5 bases and 6 bases respectively, with 19 bases between them. The length of the CDR3 is 15 residues. CDR3 DNA sequence: TGTGCCAGCAGCCAAAACCCCGGGAGTAGGGCTGAAGCTTTCTTT. Translated: CASSQNPGSRAEAFF. Drawing the rest from reference TRBV7-2 and TRBJ1-1, the complete variable domain is GAGVSQSPSNKVTEKGKDVELRCDPISGHTALYWYRQSLGQGLEFLIYFQGNSAPDKSGLPSDRFSAERTGGSVSTLTIQRTQQEDSAVYLCASSQNPGSRAEAFFGQGTRLTVV.

The sample holds a few counts of this clone. V and J are TRBV2 and TRBJ2-5; D possibly corresponds to TRBD2 (5 bases). Germline CDR1 is SNHLY and CDR2 is FYNNEI. V lost 9 bases and J 4 bases, leaving 15 bases between the germline ends. This CDR3 has 13 residues. The CDR3 sequence is CASQPGFGETQYF. As DNA, the CDR3 is TGTGCCAGTCAACCGGGGTTCGGAGAGACCCAGTACTTC.

The V call is TRBV2, the J call TRBJ2-3, with TRBD1 matching over 10 bases. The CDR3 runs 15 residues. In germline, CDR1 is SNHLY, CDR2 FYNNEI. The trim removed 6 bases at V and 0 bases at J, leaving 3 bases unmatched. The CDR3 spells CASRGTGASTDTQYF. The DNA of the CDR3 is TGTGCCAGCAGAGGGACAGGGGCCAGCACAGATACGCAGTATTTT.

The genes are TRBV7-2 and TRBJ2-7; D might be TRBD1 (5 bases). This CDR3 contains 15 residues. Germline V gene sequence: CDR1 SGHTA, CDR2 FQGNSA. Trimming stripped 2 bases from V and 0 bases from J, with 11 bases between. CDR3 sequence: CASSLLVTVSYEQYF. For the CDR3, the DNA is TGTGCCAGCAGCTTATTGGTGACAGTCTCCTACGAGCAGTACTTC.

This chain connects TRBV29-1 to TRBJ2-5; 14 bases are a match to TRBD2. The CDR3 consists of 14 residues. The ends lost 6 bases at V and 1 base at J; junction bases unmatched: 1. Germline V gene lookup returns CDR1 SQVTM and CDR2 ANQGSEA. As DNA, the CDR3 is TGCAGCGTCGGACTAGCGGGAGGCCAAGAGACCCAGTACTTC. Protein: CSVGLAGGQETQYF. Variable domain in full (rest from reference TRBV29-1 and TRBJ2-5): SAVISQKPSRDICQRGTSLTIQCQVDSQVTMMFWYRQQPGQSLTLIATANQGSEATYESGFVIDKFPISRPNLTFSTLTVSNMSPEDSSIYLCSVGLAGGQETQYFGPGTRLLVL.

The V call is TRBV5-1, the J call TRBJ2-7; D is perhaps TRBD2 (6 bases). Deletions cut 0 bases from V and 1 base from J, with 8 bases between. The CDR3 extends over 14 amino acids. The germline V gene has CDR1 SGHRS and CDR2 YFSETQ. CDR3 sequence: CASSLEAGSYEQYF. In nucleotides, the CDR3 is TGCGCCAGCAGCTTGGAGGCGGGATCCTACGAGCAGTACTTC.

The chain recombines TRBV5-6 with TRBJ1-2; D is unclear. V dropped 0 bases and J dropped 2 bases, with 8 bases sitting between them. Germline assignment: CDR1 SGHDT and CDR2 YYEEEE. The CDR3 consists of 14 residues. The CDR3 region is CASSLGGSNYGYTF. Written as DNA, the CDR3 is TGTGCCAGCAGCTTGGGCGGATCCAACTATGGCTACACCTTC.

V gene TRBV7-9 combines with J gene TRBJ2-1, with 13 positions matching TRBD2. This CDR3 contains 16 residues. Germline loops: CDR1 SEHNR, CDR2 FQNEAQ (reference sequence). With 2 bases clipped from V and 8 bases from J, the junction kept 6 bases outside the gene matches. The CDR3 is CASSLLGTSGTDEQFF. CDR3 coding DNA: TGTGCCAGCAGCTTACTCGGGACTAGCGGGACGGATGAGCAGTTCTTC. Complete variable domain (other parts from reference TRBV7-9 and TRBJ2-1): DTGVSQNPRHKITKRGQNVTFRCDPISEHNRLYWYRQTLGQGPEFLTYFQNEAQLEKSRLLSDRFSAERPKGSFSTLEIQRTEQGDSAMYLCASSLLGTSGTDEQFFGPGTRLTVL.

The chain combines TRBV7-3 with TRBJ2-1; the match to TRBD2 covers 10 bases. The V gene's germline CDR1 is SGHTA and CDR2 FQGTGA. The ends lost 1 base at V and 9 bases at J; junction bases unmatched: 9. The CDR3 length is 16 residues. The CDR3 region has the DNA TGTGCCAGCAGCTTAATCGGGACTAGCGATCGGAGTGAGCAGTTCTTC. This translates into CASSLIGTSDRSEQFF.

The chain carries TRBV6-4 and TRBJ1-2, with a possible D match to TRBD1 (6 bases). The CDR3 totals 13 residues. The germline V gene has CDR1 MRHNA and CDR2 SNTAGT. The germline V and J ends were trimmed by 6 bases and 2 bases, with 10 bases remaining between them. The CDR3: CASSKGENYGYTF. The CDR3, as DNA: TGTGCCAGCAGCAAGGGGGAAAACTATGGCTACACCTTC.

The J gene is TRBJ2-7, the V gene TRBV2; D may be TRBD2 (5 bases). V dropped 2 bases and J dropped 0 bases, with 14 bases sitting between them. This CDR3 region has 16 residues. CDR1 is SNHLY and CDR2 is FYNNEI in the germline V gene. In DNA form, the CDR3 reads TGTGCCAGCAGTGAATCTAGCAACTACTACTCCTACGAGCAGTACTTC. This translates into CASSESSNYYSYEQYF.

The chain combines TRBV29-1 with TRBJ1-2; D is unclear. V dropped 7 bases and J dropped 4 bases, with 10 bases sitting between them. The CDR3 consists of 11 residues. The germline gives CDR1 SQVTM, CDR2 ANQGSEA. The CDR3 sequence: CSAWTGYGYTF. Written as DNA, the CDR3 is TGCAGCGCTTGGACTGGCTATGGCTACACCTTC.

The chain couples TRBV19 to TRBJ1-1, with D unclear. The germline V gene encodes CDR1 LNHDA and CDR2 SQIVND (reference sequence). The CDR3 is 14 residues long. V was cut by 5 bases and J by 0 bases, with 10 bases left in between. The chain's CDR3 is CASSLGNMNTEAFF. CDR3 sequence (DNA): TGTGCCAGTAGTCTGGGCAACATGAACACTGAAGCTTTCTTT. The variable domain in full, completed from reference TRBV19 and TRBJ1-1, reads DGGITQSPKYLFRKEGQNVTLSCEQNLNHDAMYWYRQDPGQGLRLIYYSQIVNDFQKGDIAEGYSVSREKKESFPLTVTSAQKNPTAFYLCASSLGNMNTEAFFGQGTRLTVV.

The genes are TRBV5-8 and TRBJ1-5; D remains ambiguous. The CDR3 covers 14 residues. V was cut by 1 base and J by 4 bases, with 9 bases left in between. The germline gives CDR1 SGHTS, CDR2 YDEGEE. The CDR3 region has the DNA TGTGCCAGCAGCTTGCCGGGTCGTAATCAGCCCCAGCATTTT. Encoded protein: CASSLPGRNQPQHF.

This sequence joins TRBV6-6 and TRBJ1-4; D unresolved. Trimming removed 2 bases at V and 6 bases at J, with 10 bases between. This CDR3 is 14 amino acids long. Germline-derived CDR1 and CDR2 are MNHNY and SVGAGI (reference sequence). In DNA, the CDR3 is TGTGCCAGCAGTTACGGGAGAATCGATGAAAAACTGTTTTTT. Encoded protein: CASSYGRIDEKLFF.

The chain has TRBV7-9 and TRBJ2-5; no clear D gene. Near its end, the DNA agrees better with TRBJ2-7, so the J call may be wrong. Germline CDR1 and CDR2: SEHNR and FQNEAQ (reference sequence). The CDR3 sequence is 16 residues long. This CDR3 reads CASSLGQVRLTYEQYF. CDR3 nucleotide sequence: TGTGCCAGCAGCTTAGGGCAGGTGCGCTTGACCTACGAGCAGTACTTC.

The chain is built from TRBV29-1 and TRBJ2-1; TRBD2 matches 11 bases. Germline CDR1 SQVTM, CDR2 ANQGSEA. The V and J ends lost 2 bases and 8 bases, in that order; junction bases with no gene match: 5. The CDR3 has 14 amino acids. As DNA, the CDR3 is TGCAGCGTTGAAAAACTAGCGGGAGTGCATGAGCAGTTCTTC. Its protein is CSVEKLAGVHEQFF.

A single count supports this clone. V gene TRBV6-1 combines with J gene TRBJ2-3; TRBD2 matches at 10 bases. This CDR3 spans 16 amino acids. Germline lookup yields CDR1 MNHNS and CDR2 SASEGT. J gave up 4 bases and V 4 bases, and 8 bases lay outside the gene matches. This CDR3 reads CASSVPAGGRADTQYF. In nucleotides, the CDR3 is TGTGCCAGCAGTGTTCCAGCGGGAGGGAGAGCAGATACGCAGTATTTT.

This chain links TRBV6-6 with TRBJ2-3, with D perhaps TRBD2 (6 bases). V was trimmed by 10 bases and J by 2 bases, leaving 16 bases between them. Looked up from germline, CDR1 is MNHNY and CDR2 is SVGAGI (reference sequence). This CDR3 has 14 amino acids. The CDR3 here is CATRRGDLTDTQYF. The CDR3 DNA reads as TGTGCCACCCGGCGGGGAGACCTCACAGATACGCAGTATTTT.

The chain is built from TRBV4-2 and TRBJ2-7; 8 nucleotides match TRBD1. Germline assignment: CDR1 LGHNA and CDR2 YNFKEQ. The CDR3 spans 14 residues. V shed 1 base and J 4 bases; nucleotides not matched to a gene: 3. The CDR3 DNA reads as TGTGCCAGCAGCCAAGTAGGGACAGGATACGAGCAGTACTTC. This codes for CASSQVGTGYEQYF.

The chain joins TRBV6-6 to TRBJ1-4, with 11 bases identical to TRBD1. Per the germline V gene, CDR1 is MNHNY and CDR2 is SVGAGI (reference sequence). This CDR3 is 15 amino acids long. V dropped 6 bases and J dropped 3; count of bases not matched to a gene: 3. The CDR3 sequence is CASRDRGQPNEKLFF. CDR3 nucleotides: TGTGCCAGCAGGGACAGGGGGCAACCTAATGAAAAACTGTTTTTT.

The chain combines TRBV5-5 with TRBJ1-5, with TRBD1 identical over 9 bases. The V gene end was trimmed by 5 bases and the J gene end by 2 bases; junction bases not matched to a gene: 2. CDR3 length equals 14 residues. CDR1 and CDR2 from the germline V gene are SGHKS and YYEKEE (reference sequence). The CDR3 is CASSRTGGNQPQHF. CDR3 nucleotide sequence: TGTGCCAGCAGTCGGACAGGGGGCAATCAGCCCCAGCATTTT.

V is TRBV19 and J is TRBJ2-7, with 8 positions matching TRBD2. The ends lost 5 bases at V and 7 bases at J; junction bases unmatched: 10. This CDR3 comprises 14 residues. Germline V lookup: CDR1 LNHDA, CDR2 SQIVND (reference sequence). The DNA for the CDR3 is TGTGCCAGTAGTCCACTTGCGGGAGGAGGGGAGCAGTACTTC. Amino acids: CASSPLAGGGEQYF. Variable domain in full (rest from reference TRBV19 and TRBJ2-7): DGGITQSPKYLFRKEGQNVTLSCEQNLNHDAMYWYRQDPGQGLRLIYYSQIVNDFQKGDIAEGYSVSREKKESFPLTVTSAQKNPTAFYLCASSPLAGGGEQYFGPGTRLTVT.

The chain joins TRBV10-1 to TRBJ2-4; D may be TRBD1 (6 bases). V was pared by 8 bases and J by 1 base, with 21 bases between. Germline V gene data show CDR1 as WNHNN and CDR2 as SYGVQD (reference sequence). The CDR3 is made up of 17 amino acids. CDR3 region: CASENPTTGLAKNIQYF. CDR3 nucleotides: TGCGCCAGCGAAAACCCCACCACAGGGTTGGCCAAAAACATTCAGTACTTC.